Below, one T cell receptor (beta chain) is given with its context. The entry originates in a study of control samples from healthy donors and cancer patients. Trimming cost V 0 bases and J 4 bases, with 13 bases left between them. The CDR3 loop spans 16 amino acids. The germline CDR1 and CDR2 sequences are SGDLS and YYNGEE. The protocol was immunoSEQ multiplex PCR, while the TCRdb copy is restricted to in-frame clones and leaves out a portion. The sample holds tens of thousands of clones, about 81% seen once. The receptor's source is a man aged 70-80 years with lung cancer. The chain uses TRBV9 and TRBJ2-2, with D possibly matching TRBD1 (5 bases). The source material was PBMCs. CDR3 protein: CASSVGMGQRTGELFF. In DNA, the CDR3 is TGTGCCAGCAGCGTAGGAATGGGGCAGCGCACCGGGGAGCTGTTTTTT.